The source of this TCR beta chain is a study of blood T cell repertoires in COVID-19. Study as a whole: Sources were T cells, B-cell-depleted T cells, or PBMCs; the material itself was cDNA or gDNA.

In the original analysis: Amplified reference gene primers provided the basis for estimating nucleated cell counts. Clones were read by immunoSEQ multiplex PCR, and TCRdb kept only the in-frame ones, dropping some. From that table come the V and J calls and clone size; the DNA was used to work out D and trimming. The table lists approximately 74,000 clones, 80% to 85% of them singletons, with 2.5% to 3% in the top ten. This CDR3 is 17 amino acids long. This sequence originates from an elderly man with active or convalescent COVID-19. V usage is TRBV21-1 and J usage is TRBJ1-4; the D call in the table, TRBD1, was not verified against the DNA. TRBV21-1 is deemed a pseudogene. The sample taken for sequencing was peripheral blood. The CDR3 here is CASSSRDRVSTNEKLFF. DNA for the CDR3: TGTGCCAGCAGCAGCCGGGACAGGGTATCAACTAATGAAAAACTGTTTTTT.